This T cell receptor beta chain emerged from a study of T cell responses to AZD1222 COVID-19 vaccine. Profiling relied on immunoSEQ multiplex PCR, and the TCRdb table lists in-frame clones only, not all of them. The profile shows about 130,000 clones, 75% to 90% of them singletons. Study results and caveats: Vaccine-related CD4 TCRs covered spike, predominating at 160-218 and 743-854. Nearly half of spike-specific TCRs reportedly target unmutated variant regions. Seropositive status at baseline applied to only five to seven AZD1222 recipients. The donors showed a predominance of white British ancestry and of females, with possible underestimation of clonal diversity.

A word on this clone: What it binds is not known.

Sequenced material: peripheral blood, taken on day 0 of AZD1222 vaccination. This TCR was sampled from an adult in good health.

The CDR3 nucleotides read TGCAGTGCTAGCAACAGGGGAGGCTACACCTTC. Amino acid sequence: CSASNRGGYTF. V usage is TRBV20-1 and J usage is TRBJ1-2, with 7 nucleotides matching TRBD1. The germline V gene encodes CDR1 DFQATT and CDR2 SNEGSKA (reference sequence). V was pared by 3 bases and J by 8 bases, with 3 bases of the junction left unmatched. The CDR3 has 11 amino acids.